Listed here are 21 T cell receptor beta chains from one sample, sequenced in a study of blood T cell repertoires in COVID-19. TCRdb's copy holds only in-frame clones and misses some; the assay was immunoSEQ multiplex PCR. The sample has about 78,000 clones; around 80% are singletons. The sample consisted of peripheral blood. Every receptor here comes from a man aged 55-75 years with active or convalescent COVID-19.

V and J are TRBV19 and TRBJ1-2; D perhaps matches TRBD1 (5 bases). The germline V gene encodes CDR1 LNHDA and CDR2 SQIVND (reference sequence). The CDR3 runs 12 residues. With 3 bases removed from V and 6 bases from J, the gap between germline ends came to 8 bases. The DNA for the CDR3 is TGTGCCAGTAGTATTGGAGGGGATGGCTACACCTTC. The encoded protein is CASSIGGDGYTF.

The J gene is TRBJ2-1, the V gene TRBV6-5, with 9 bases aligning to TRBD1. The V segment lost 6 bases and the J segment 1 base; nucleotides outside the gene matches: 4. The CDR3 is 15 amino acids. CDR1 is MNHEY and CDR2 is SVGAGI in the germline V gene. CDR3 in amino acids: CASRGGQGSYNEQFF. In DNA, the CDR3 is TGTGCCAGCAGGGGGGGACAGGGATCCTACAATGAGCAGTTCTTC.

CDR3 DNA: TGTGCCAGTAGTTTCTTGACTAGCGGGGGGCCTGGAGATACGCAGTATTTT. Protein sequence: CASSFLTSGGPGDTQYF. The chain joins TRBV19 to TRBJ2-3; 13 nucleotides line up with TRBD2. The J segment lost 5 bases and the V segment lost 5 bases, leaving 10 bases of the junction unmatched. This CDR3 spans 17 amino acids. Germline lookup yields CDR1 LNHDA and CDR2 SQIVND (reference sequence).

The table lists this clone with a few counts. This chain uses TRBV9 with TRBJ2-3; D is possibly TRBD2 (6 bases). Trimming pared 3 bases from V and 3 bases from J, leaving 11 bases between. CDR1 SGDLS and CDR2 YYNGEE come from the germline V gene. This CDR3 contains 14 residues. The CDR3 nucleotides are TGTGCCAGCAGCGCCGCCCTAGCGACAGATACGCAGTATTTT. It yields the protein CASSAALATDTQYF.

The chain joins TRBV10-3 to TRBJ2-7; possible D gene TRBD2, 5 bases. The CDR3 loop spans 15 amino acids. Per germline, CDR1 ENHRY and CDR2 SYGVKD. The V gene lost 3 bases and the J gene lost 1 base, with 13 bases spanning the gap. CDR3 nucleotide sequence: TGTGCCATCAGTGACCTGAACGGGGATTCCTACGAGCAGTACTTC. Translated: CAISDLNGDSYEQYF.

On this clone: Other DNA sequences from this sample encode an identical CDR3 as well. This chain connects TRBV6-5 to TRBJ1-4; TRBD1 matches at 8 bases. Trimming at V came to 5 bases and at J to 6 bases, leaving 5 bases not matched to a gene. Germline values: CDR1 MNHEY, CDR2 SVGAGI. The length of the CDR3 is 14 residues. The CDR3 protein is CASSRQGRDEKLFF. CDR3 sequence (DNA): TGTGCCAGCAGTCGACAGGGGCGAGATGAAAAACTGTTTTTT.

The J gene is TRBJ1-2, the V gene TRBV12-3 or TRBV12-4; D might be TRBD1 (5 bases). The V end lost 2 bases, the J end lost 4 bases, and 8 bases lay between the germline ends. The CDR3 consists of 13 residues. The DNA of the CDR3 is TGTGCCAGCAGTTTATCAGGGCTCTATGGCTACACCTTC. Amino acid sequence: CASSLSGLYGYTF.

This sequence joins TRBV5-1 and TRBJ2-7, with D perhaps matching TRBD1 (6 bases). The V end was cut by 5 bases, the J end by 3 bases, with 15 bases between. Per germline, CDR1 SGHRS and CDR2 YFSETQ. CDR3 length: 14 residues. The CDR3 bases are TGCGCCAGCAGATTACCGGGACACGGCTACGAGCAGTACTTC. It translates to CASRLPGHGYEQYF.

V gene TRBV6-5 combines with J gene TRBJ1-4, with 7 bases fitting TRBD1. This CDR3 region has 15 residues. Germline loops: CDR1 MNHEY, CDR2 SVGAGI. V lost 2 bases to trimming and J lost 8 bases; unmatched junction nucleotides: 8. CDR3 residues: CASSYTSGQTEKLFF. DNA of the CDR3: TGTGCCAGCAGTTACACGTCGGGACAGACGGAAAAACTGTTTTTT.

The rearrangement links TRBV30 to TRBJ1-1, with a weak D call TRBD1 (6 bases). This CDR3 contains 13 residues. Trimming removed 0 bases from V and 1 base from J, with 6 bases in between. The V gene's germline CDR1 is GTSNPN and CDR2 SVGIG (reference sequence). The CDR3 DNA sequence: TGTGCCTGGAGTGTACAGGGGAACACTGAAGCTTTCTTT. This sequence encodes CAWSVQGNTEAFF.

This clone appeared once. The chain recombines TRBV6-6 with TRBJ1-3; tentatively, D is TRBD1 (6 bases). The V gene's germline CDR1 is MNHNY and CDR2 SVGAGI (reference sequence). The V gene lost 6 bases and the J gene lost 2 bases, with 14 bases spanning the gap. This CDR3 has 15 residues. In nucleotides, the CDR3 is TGTGCCAGCAGCCCGTCATCAGGGGCTGGAAACACCATATATTTT. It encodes CASSPSSGAGNTIYF.

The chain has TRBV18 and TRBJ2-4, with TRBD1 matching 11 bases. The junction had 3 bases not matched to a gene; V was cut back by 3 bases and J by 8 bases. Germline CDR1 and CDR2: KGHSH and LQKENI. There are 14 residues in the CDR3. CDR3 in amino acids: CASSPPGQGDIQYF. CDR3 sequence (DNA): TGTGCCAGCTCACCTCCGGGACAGGGGGACATTCAGTACTTC.

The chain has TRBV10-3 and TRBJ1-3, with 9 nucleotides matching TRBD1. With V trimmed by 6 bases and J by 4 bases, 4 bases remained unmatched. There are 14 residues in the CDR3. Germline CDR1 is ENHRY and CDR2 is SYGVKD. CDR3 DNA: TGTGCCATCAGACAGGGGGCGACCGGAAACACCATATATTTT. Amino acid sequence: CAIRQGATGNTIYF.

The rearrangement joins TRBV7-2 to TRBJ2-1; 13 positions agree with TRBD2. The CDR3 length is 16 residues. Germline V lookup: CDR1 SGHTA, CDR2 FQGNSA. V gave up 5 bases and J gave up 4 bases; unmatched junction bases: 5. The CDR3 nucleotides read TGTGCCAGCAGCATCAGACTAGCGGGGGGTTACAATGAGCAGTTCTTC. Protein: CASSIRLAGGYNEQFF.

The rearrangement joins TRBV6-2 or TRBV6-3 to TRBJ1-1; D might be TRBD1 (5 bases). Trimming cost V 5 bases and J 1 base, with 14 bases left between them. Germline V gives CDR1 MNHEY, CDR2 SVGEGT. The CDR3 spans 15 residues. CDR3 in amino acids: CASSRGGTGNTEAFF. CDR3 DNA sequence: TGTGCCAGCAGTCGGGGGGGGACGGGGAACACTGAAGCTTTCTTT.

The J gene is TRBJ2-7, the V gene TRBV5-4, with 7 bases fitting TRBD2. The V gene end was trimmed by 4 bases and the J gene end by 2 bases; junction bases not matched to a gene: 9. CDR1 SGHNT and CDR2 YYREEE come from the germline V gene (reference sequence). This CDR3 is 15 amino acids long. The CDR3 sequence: CASSPSGGTTYEQYF. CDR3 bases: TGTGCCAGCAGCCCGTCCGGGGGGACGACCTACGAGCAGTACTTC.

This chain's CDR3 is CASSFEVGYGYTF. In DNA, the CDR3 is TGTGCCAGCAGCTTCGAGGTTGGCTATGGCTACACCTTC. The chain links TRBV5-4 to TRBJ1-2; D gene uncertain. The CDR3 loop spans 13 amino acids. Looked up from germline, CDR1 is SGHNT and CDR2 is YYREEE (reference sequence). Trimming removed 2 bases from V and 4 bases from J, with 9 bases in between.

The CDR3: CASSPRGEAKNIQYF. DNA for the CDR3: TGTGCCAGCTCACCACGGGGGGAAGCCAAAAACATTCAGTACTTC. V usage is TRBV18 and J usage is TRBJ2-4, with D possibly being TRBD2 (6 bases). The CDR3 covers 15 residues. Germline lookup yields CDR1 KGHSH and CDR2 LQKENI. Trimming took off 1 base at V and 0 bases at J, with 7 bases between the two ends.

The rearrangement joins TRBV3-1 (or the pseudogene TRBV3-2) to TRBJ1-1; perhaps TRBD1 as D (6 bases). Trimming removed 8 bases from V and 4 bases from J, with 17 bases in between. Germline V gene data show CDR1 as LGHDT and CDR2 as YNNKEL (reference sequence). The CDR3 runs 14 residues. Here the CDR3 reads CASQKGQEFTEAFF. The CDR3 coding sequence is TGTGCCAGCCAAAAGGGACAAGAGTTCACTGAAGCTTTCTTT.

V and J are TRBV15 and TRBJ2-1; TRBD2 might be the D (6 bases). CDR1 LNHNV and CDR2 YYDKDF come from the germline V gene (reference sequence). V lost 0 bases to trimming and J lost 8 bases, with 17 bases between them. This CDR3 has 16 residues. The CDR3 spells CATSRDRVVGGDEQFF. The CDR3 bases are TGTGCCACCAGCAGAGATCGGGTGGTGGGAGGAGATGAGCAGTTCTTC. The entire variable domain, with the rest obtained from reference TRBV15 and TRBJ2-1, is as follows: DAMVIQNPRYQVTQFGKPVTLSCSQTLNHNVMYWYQQKSSQAPKLLFHYYDKDFNNEADTPDNFQSRRPNTSFCFLDIRSPGLGDTAMYLCATSRDRVVGGDEQFFGPGTRLTVL.

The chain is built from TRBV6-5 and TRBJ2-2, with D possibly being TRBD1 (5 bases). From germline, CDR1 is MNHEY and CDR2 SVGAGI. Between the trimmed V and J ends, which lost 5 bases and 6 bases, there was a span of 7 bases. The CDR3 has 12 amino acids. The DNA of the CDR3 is TGTGCCAGCAGTCAGGGCTCCGGGGAGCTGTTTTTT. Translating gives CASSQGSGELFF.